The sequence of this T cell receptor (beta chain) was determined in a study of T cell responses to AZD1222 COVID-19 vaccine. The study, taken as a whole, reports: Sampling that yielded the repertoires occurred only after the peak T cell response.

Generated by immunoSEQ multiplex PCR, the TCRdb table keeps only in-frame clones and is missing some. Among 95,000 to 150,000 clones listed, roughly 84% were seen once. With respect to this clone: The antigen is unknown.

CDR1 is LGHDT and CDR2 is YNNKEL in the germline V gene (reference sequence). This CDR3 is 15 amino acids long. J gave up 5 bases and V 4 bases, and 9 bases lay outside the gene matches. The TCR originated in an adult in good health. Here the sequenced sample was peripheral blood, taken on day 0 of AZD1222 vaccination. The chain has TRBV3-1 (or the pseudogene TRBV3-2) and TRBJ2-5; TRBD2 matches at 8 bases. CDR3 sequence: CASSRRRGAGETQYF. Written as DNA, the CDR3 is TGTGCCAGCAGCCGGAGGCGGGGGGCCGGGGAGACCCAGTACTTC.